These 11 T cell receptor beta chains came from one sample sequenced in a study of blood T cell repertoires in COVID-19. Libraries were prepared by immunoSEQ multiplex PCR; TCRdb keeps only in-frame clonotypes and omits some of them. Of 210,000 or so clones listed, about 80% are singletons. Specimen: peripheral blood. The source is an elderly woman with COVID-19, enrolled during active disease.

This rearrangement joins TRBV18 to TRBJ1-6; TRBD1 agrees at 8 bases. V shed 0 bases and J 7 bases; nucleotides not matched to a gene: 5. The length of the CDR3 is 16 residues. Per germline, CDR1 KGHSH and CDR2 LQKENI. For the CDR3, the DNA is TGTGCCAGCTCACCACCTCTGACAGGGGCGAATTCACCCCTCCACTTT. The encoded protein is CASSPPLTGANSPLHF.

The chain uses TRBV7-9 and TRBJ2-7; possibly TRBD2 for D (5 bases). CDR3 size: 14 residues. Germline lookup yields CDR1 SEHNR and CDR2 FQNEAQ (reference sequence). The ends were cut back, 1 base at V and 4 bases at J, with 11 bases in the middle. CDR3 nucleotide sequence: TGTGCCAGCAGCTTAGACGCCAGCGGTTACGAGCAGTACTTC. Protein sequence: CASSLDASGYEQYF. Together with reference TRBV7-9 and TRBJ2-7, the CDR3 gives the full variable domain: DTGVSQNPRHKITKRGQNVTFRCDPISEHNRLYWYRQTLGQGPEFLTYFQNEAQLEKSRLLSDRFSAERPKGSFSTLEIQRTEQGDSAMYLCASSLDASGYEQYFGPGTRLTVT.

This clone was seen only a few times. The rearrangement links TRBV12-5 to TRBJ2-3, with 9 nucleotides matching TRBD2. CDR1 LGHNT and CDR2 FRNRAP come from the germline V gene. V gave up 6 bases and J gave up 1 base; unmatched junction bases: 5. The CDR3 has 15 residues. CDR3 amino acids: CASGRRTSGTDTQYF. The CDR3 DNA sequence: TGTGCTAGTGGCCGCCGGACTAGCGGCACAGATACGCAGTATTTT.

By share, this clone counts as medium-sized. J is TRBJ2-7 and V is TRBV2; tentatively, D is TRBD2 (5 bases). Trimming left V 4 bases short and J 6 bases short, with 16 bases between. Germline V gene lookup returns CDR1 SNHLY and CDR2 FYNNEI. The CDR3 runs to 14 residues. CDR3 DNA sequence: TGTGCCAGCAGTGGCGTGGACTCCGATGTCGAGCAGTACTTC. Its protein is CASSGVDSDVEQYF.

The chain joins TRBV19 to TRBJ2-3; 7 bases agree with TRBD2. Losses at the gene ends were 3 bases for V and 8 bases for J; bases not matched to a gene: 17. The CDR3 extends over 17 amino acids. Germline loops: CDR1 LNHDA, CDR2 SQIVND (reference sequence). Here the CDR3 DNA reads TGTGCCAGTAGTATGATAGGGACTACAGGATACAAAATTACGCAGTATTTT. Translating gives CASSMIGTTGYKITQYF.

This clone was recorded only once. The chain has TRBV12-5 and TRBJ1-5, with D maybe TRBD1 (5 bases). Trimming cost V 1 base and J 3 bases, with 13 bases left between them. From germline, CDR1 is LGHNT and CDR2 FRNRAP. The CDR3 has 16 amino acids. Here the CDR3 DNA reads TGTGCTAGTGGTTTGGGCCAACAGGACCCCAATCAGCCCCAGCATTTT. It specifies CASGLGQQDPNQPQHF.

The chain couples TRBV3-1 (or the pseudogene TRBV3-2) to TRBJ2-1, with TRBD2 matching 11 bases. The J segment lost 8 bases and the V segment lost 4 bases, leaving 7 bases of the junction unmatched. The CDR3 length is 15 residues. The germline V gene encodes CDR1 LGHDT and CDR2 YNNKEL (reference sequence). This CDR3 is CASSPGSGRVYEQFF. CDR3 DNA: TGTGCCAGCAGCCCCGGTAGCGGGAGGGTGTATGAGCAGTTCTTC.

The rearrangement links TRBV28 to TRBJ1-3; perhaps TRBD1 as D (5 bases). V gave up 6 bases and J gave up 8 bases, with 14 bases separating them. There are 13 residues in the CDR3. Germline CDR1 MDHEN, CDR2 SYDVKM. The CDR3 loop is CASRGPAGHTIYF. The DNA for the CDR3 is TGTGCCAGCAGGGGGCCTGCAGGACACACCATATATTTT.

This chain connects TRBV3-1 (or the pseudogene TRBV3-2) to TRBJ2-5, with TRBD2 matching 10 bases. The V segment lost 0 bases and the J segment 7 bases; nucleotides outside the gene matches: 8. This CDR3 has 16 residues. Germline CDR1 reads LGHDT; CDR2 reads YNNKEL (reference sequence). The chain's CDR3 is CASSQDRAGGPGTQYF. CDR3 sequence (DNA): TGTGCCAGCAGCCAAGATCGAGCGGGGGGGCCCGGGACCCAGTACTTC.

The chain recombines TRBV5-1 with TRBJ1-3; possible D gene TRBD1, 5 bases. The germline V and J ends were trimmed by 4 bases and 3 bases, with 11 bases remaining between them. CDR3 length equals 14 residues. The germline gives CDR1 SGHRS, CDR2 YFSETQ. The CDR3 reads CASSSGTGGNTIYF. Here the CDR3 DNA reads TGCGCCAGCAGCAGCGGGACCGGTGGAAACACCATATATTTT.

The V and J genes are TRBV19 and TRBJ1-5; TRBD1 might be the D (5 bases). Trimming pared 3 bases from V and 9 bases from J, leaving 24 bases between. In germline, CDR1 is LNHDA, CDR2 SQIVND (reference sequence). The CDR3 is 17 amino acids. CDR3 sequence: CASSMGLVWAGGTPQHF. CDR3 sequence (DNA): TGTGCCAGTAGTATGGGACTTGTATGGGCCGGCGGGACGCCCCAGCATTTT.